The next 32 T cell receptor beta chains were all read from a single sample in a study of blood T cell repertoires in COVID-19. Assay: immunoSEQ multiplex PCR; the TCRdb copy retains only in-frame clones and omits some. The sample holds 80,000 to 90,000 clones, about four fifths seen once. Sequencing input: peripheral blood. These receptors originate from a woman aged 80 or older with acute or convalescent COVID-19.

V is TRBV11-2 and J is TRBJ2-4, with TRBD2 matching over 7 bases. This CDR3 has 14 residues. With 4 bases clipped from V and 7 bases from J, the junction kept 7 bases outside the gene matches. Germline CDR1 SGHAT, CDR2 FQNNGV. CDR3: CASSYSLGGNIQYF. Here the CDR3 DNA reads TGTGCCAGCAGCTACTCGTTGGGAGGGAACATTCAGTACTTC.

This chain links TRBV5-4 with TRBJ1-2; D not certain. The CDR3 runs to 15 residues. Germline CDR1 reads SGHNT; CDR2 reads YYREEE (reference sequence). Between the trimmed V and J ends, which lost 0 bases and 1 base, there was a span of 10 bases. CDR3 in amino acids: CASSLAYQDNYGYTF. Written as DNA, the CDR3 is TGTGCCAGCAGCTTGGCCTATCAGGATAACTATGGCTACACCTTC.

The rearrangement joins TRBV7-2 to TRBJ1-3; D ambiguous. CDR1 SGHTA and CDR2 FQGNSA come from the germline V gene. Trimming took 0 bases from V and 0 from J, leaving 6 bases between them. The CDR3 covers 15 residues. CDR3 in amino acids: CASSLAAGSGNTIYF. In DNA, the CDR3 is TGTGCCAGCAGCTTAGCGGCTGGCTCTGGAAACACCATATATTTT.

The chain carries TRBV29-1 and TRBJ1-1; possibly TRBD1 for D (5 bases). The CDR3 extends over 13 amino acids. The germline CDR1 and CDR2 sequences are SQVTM and ANQGSEA. V lost 2 bases and J lost 2, with 9 bases in between. DNA of the CDR3: TGCAGCGTTGAACAGGGAATTAACACTGAAGCTTTCTTT. Translated, it gives CSVEQGINTEAFF.

The chain has TRBV5-4 and TRBJ2-1; 7 bases map to TRBD1. Per germline, CDR1 SGHNT and CDR2 YYREEE (reference sequence). V dropped 0 bases and J dropped 2; count of bases not matched to a gene: 2. The length of the CDR3 is 15 residues. CDR3 bases: TGTGCCAGCAGCTTGGTGGACAGGACCTACAATGAGCAGTTCTTC. Translating gives CASSLVDRTYNEQFF.

In the case of this clone: The sample has other DNA sequences that encode this CDR3 too. This sequence joins TRBV5-1 and TRBJ1-2; 9 bases match TRBD1. The V segment lost 4 bases and the J segment 5 bases; nucleotides outside the gene matches: 9. Germline V gene data show CDR1 as SGHRS and CDR2 as YFSETQ. The CDR3 length is 15 residues. The DNA for the CDR3 is TGCGCCAGCAGCCCAGGCGGGACAGGGAATTATGGCTACACCTTC. Translating it yields CASSPGGTGNYGYTF.

CDR3 in DNA: TGTGCCAGCACCAGGACAGGGGGGGCCTACGAGCAGTACTTC. Residues: CASTRTGGAYEQYF. This rearrangement joins TRBV28 to TRBJ2-7; 10 bases line up with TRBD1. This CDR3 region has 14 residues. Germline values: CDR1 MDHEN, CDR2 SYDVKM. The trim removed 7 bases at V and 2 bases at J, leaving 5 bases unmatched. Drawing the rest from reference TRBV28 and TRBJ2-7, the complete variable domain is DVKVTQSSRYLVKRTGEKVFLECVQDMDHENMFWYRQDPGLGLRLIYFSYDVKMKEKGDIPEGYSVSREKKERFSLILESASTNQTSMYLCASTRTGGAYEQYFGPGTRLTVT.

CDR3 DNA sequence: TGTGCCAGCAGTTCCTGGGACAAGACCTCCGGTGAAAAACTGTTTTTT. It specifies CASSSWDKTSGEKLFF. This chain joins TRBV6-5 and TRBJ1-4; possibly TRBD1 for D (6 bases). Per the germline V gene, CDR1 is MNHEY and CDR2 is SVGAGI. Trimming took 4 bases from V and 7 from J, leaving 19 bases between them. The CDR3 is made up of 16 amino acids.

The chain has TRBV28 and TRBJ1-2; a weak D match, TRBD1 (6 bases). There are 13 residues in the CDR3. Germline-derived CDR1 and CDR2 are MDHEN and SYDVKM. V was cut by 6 bases and J by 9 bases, with 17 bases left in between. The CDR3 DNA reads TGTGCCAGCAGAACCCCCCTGGACAGTAGCTACACCTTC. This codes for CASRTPLDSSYTF.

This clone was found once. The CDR3 sequence is CASIGDSYSNQPQHF. CDR3 nucleotide sequence: TGTGCCAGTATCGGGGATTCCTATAGCAATCAGCCCCAGCATTTT. The chain couples TRBV19 to TRBJ1-5; D remains unclear. The CDR3 is 15 residues long. Germline CDR1 LNHDA, CDR2 SQIVND (reference sequence). The V and J ends lost 7 bases and 0 bases respectively, with 13 bases between them.

This clone was seen a few times. The CDR3 DNA is TGTGCCAGTATAAGGACTGGGGGACTAGCGGTGCCCGACGGCACCGGGGAGCTGTTTTTT. Translating it yields CASIRTGGLAVPDGTGELFF. The chain recombines TRBV19 with TRBJ2-2; 11 bases align to TRBD2. This CDR3 is 20 amino acids long. Trimming at V came to 7 bases and at J to 4 bases, leaving 20 bases not matched to a gene. Per germline, CDR1 LNHDA and CDR2 SQIVND (reference sequence).

Turning to this clone: Its ends do not fully match the called genes, so a read error is possible. This chain links TRBV2 with TRBJ1-3; D is unresolved. Germline V gene lookup returns CDR1 SNHLY and CDR2 FYNNEI. The CDR3 runs 15 residues. CDR3: CASSETPKGGSTIYF. CDR3 nucleotide sequence: TGTGCCAGCAGTGAAACCCCCAAGGGAGGAAGCACCATATATTTT.

V and J are TRBV5-1 and TRBJ2-3; TRBD2 agrees at 7 bases. CDR1 SGHRS and CDR2 YFSETQ come from the germline V gene. This CDR3 region has 15 residues. V lost 0 bases to trimming and J lost 1 base; unmatched junction nucleotides: 2. The DNA of the CDR3 is TGCGCCAGCAGCTTGGAGGGGAGGGGCACAGATACGCAGTATTTT. Its protein product is CASSLEGRGTDTQYF.

This clone was recorded only once. J is TRBJ1-3 and V is TRBV5-6; a possible D gene is TRBD1 (5 bases). Germline V lookup: CDR1 SGHDT, CDR2 YYEEEE. This CDR3 comprises 16 residues. The V end was cut by 3 bases, the J end by 3 bases, with 16 bases between. The CDR3 reads CASSSDWGVFGNTIYF. For the CDR3, the DNA is TGTGCCAGCAGCTCGGACTGGGGGGTATTTGGAAACACCATATATTTT.

The rearrangement joins TRBV28 to TRBJ2-1, with 14 bases lining up with TRBD2. Looked up from germline, CDR1 is MDHEN and CDR2 is SYDVKM. The CDR3 consists of 13 residues. V was clipped by 9 bases and J by 7 bases; unmatched bases: 2. The CDR3 loop is CASRLAGGNEQFF. The CDR3, as DNA: TGTGCCAGTCGACTAGCGGGAGGGAATGAGCAGTTCTTC.

The chain combines TRBV9 with TRBJ2-7; no reliable D call. V gave up 0 bases and J gave up 1 base, with 8 bases separating them. The CDR3 spans 14 residues. Per the germline V gene, CDR1 is SGDLS and CDR2 is YYNGEE. CDR3 sequence: CASSVGSESYEQYF. In nucleotides, the CDR3 is TGTGCCAGCAGCGTAGGGTCGGAGTCCTACGAGCAGTACTTC.

The rearrangement links TRBV5-1 to TRBJ1-3; D is ambiguous. Germline CDR1 reads SGHRS; CDR2 reads YFSETQ. The CDR3 is made up of 15 amino acids. V shed 0 bases and J shed 0 bases, with 7 bases lying between them. The CDR3 DNA reads as TGCGCCAGCAGCTTGGAACAGAGCTCTGGAAACACCATATATTTT. Protein sequence: CASSLEQSSGNTIYF.

The V gene is TRBV6-5, the J gene TRBJ2-1; 11 positions agree with TRBD1. Germline V CDR1 and CDR2: MNHEY, SVGAGI. CDR3 size: 12 residues. The ends lost 6 bases at V and 9 bases at J; junction bases unmatched: 1. Here the CDR3 reads CASRGQGGEQFF. CDR3 DNA: TGTGCCAGCAGGGGACAGGGGGGTGAGCAGTTCTTC.

The chain couples TRBV7-9 to TRBJ1-2, with D maybe TRBD1 (5 bases). The CDR3 has 15 residues. CDR1 and CDR2 from the germline V gene are SEHNR and FQNEAQ (reference sequence). V lost 4 bases to trimming and J lost 8 bases, with 20 bases between them. The CDR3 DNA is TGTGCCAGCAGCTCCTACCTCGGGGGAGTTATCGGCTACACCTTC. Translating it yields CASSSYLGGVIGYTF. Complete variable domain (other parts from reference TRBV7-9 and TRBJ1-2): DTGVSQNPRHKITKRGQNVTFRCDPISEHNRLYWYRQTLGQGPEFLTYFQNEAQLEKSRLLSDRFSAERPKGSFSTLEIQRTEQGDSAMYLCASSSYLGGVIGYTFGSGTRLTVV.

This clone occurred once. The chain recombines TRBV28 with TRBJ2-7; D gene unclear. The CDR3 covers 14 residues. Germline values: CDR1 MDHEN, CDR2 SYDVKM. V was shortened by 2 bases and J by 2 bases, with 10 bases between the two germline ends. CDR3 in amino acids: CASSLDGVAYEQYF. The DNA of the CDR3 is TGTGCCAGCAGTTTAGACGGAGTGGCCTACGAGCAGTACTTC.

In this sample, this clone turned up a few times. This sequence joins TRBV4-2 and TRBJ1-5, with 7 nucleotides matching TRBD1. This CDR3 has 15 residues. From germline, CDR1 is LGHNA and CDR2 YNFKEQ. The junction had 6 bases not matched to a gene; V was cut back by 4 bases and J by 3 bases. This chain's CDR3 is CASSRRTGDNQPQHF. CDR3 bases: TGTGCCAGCAGCCGAAGGACAGGCGACAATCAGCCCCAGCATTTT.

The genes are TRBV28 and TRBJ2-1; 7 bases are shared with TRBD2. V was clipped by 4 bases and J by 7 bases; unmatched bases: 10. Looked up from germline, CDR1 is MDHEN and CDR2 is SYDVKM. The CDR3 totals 15 residues. CDR3 in amino acids: CASSSWREMLNEQFF. The CDR3 DNA follows: TGTGCCAGCAGTTCCTGGCGGGAGATGTTAAATGAGCAGTTCTTC.

This chain uses TRBV6-5 with TRBJ1-1; D remains unclear. The V gene's germline CDR1 is MNHEY and CDR2 SVGAGI. The V gene lost 4 bases and the J gene lost 0 bases, with 6 bases spanning the gap. The CDR3 totals 13 residues. Here the CDR3 reads CASSSPVNTEAFF. The CDR3 bases are TGTGCCAGCAGTTCACCGGTGAACACTGAAGCTTTCTTT.

The V and J genes are TRBV6-1 and TRBJ2-2; TRBD2 aligns across 7 bases. This CDR3 contains 16 residues. The V segment lost 1 base and the J segment 7 bases; nucleotides outside the gene matches: 9. The germline V gene encodes CDR1 MNHNS and CDR2 SASEGT. The CDR3 region has the DNA TGTGCCAGCAGTGAAGTAGTGCGGGAGTTTGGCGGGGAGCTGTTTTTT. It is translated as CASSEVVREFGGELFF.

V gene TRBV6-4 combines with J gene TRBJ1-1; TRBD1 aligns across 8 bases. Germline assignment: CDR1 MRHNA and CDR2 SNTAGT. V dropped 6 bases and J dropped 1; count of bases not matched to a gene: 4. This CDR3 region has 14 residues. CDR3 nucleotides: TGTGCCAGCAGGGGACAGGAGGGGAACACTGAAGCTTTCTTT. Amino acids: CASRGQEGNTEAFF.

The chain uses TRBV28 and TRBJ2-1; unclear D gene. This CDR3 has 15 residues. Trimming left V 4 bases short and J 6 bases short, with 16 bases between. The germline V gene encodes CDR1 MDHEN and CDR2 SYDVKM. The CDR3 sequence: CASSSTHRSLNEQFF. CDR3 DNA: TGTGCCAGCAGTTCCACTCACAGATCTCTCAATGAGCAGTTCTTC.

This chain uses TRBV6-5 with TRBJ1-4; TRBD1 matches at 11 bases. The ends lost 6 bases at V and 7 bases at J; junction bases unmatched: 4. Germline assignment: CDR1 MNHEY and CDR2 SVGAGI. CDR3 length equals 14 residues. The CDR3 nucleotides read TGTGCCAGCAGAACCGGACAGGGGGCTGAAAAACTGTTTTTT. It encodes CASRTGQGAEKLFF.

The rearrangement uses TRBV5-4 and TRBJ2-7, with 14 bases that match TRBD2. V was clipped by 4 bases and J by 6 bases; unmatched bases: 6. CDR3 length: 15 residues. In germline, CDR1 is SGHNT, CDR2 YYREEE (reference sequence). CDR3: CASSVTSGGAAEQYF. As DNA, the CDR3 is TGTGCCAGCAGCGTGACTAGCGGGGGGGCGGCCGAGCAGTACTTC. Drawing the rest from reference TRBV5-4 and TRBJ2-7, the complete variable domain is ETGVTQSPTHLIKTRGQQVTLRCSSQSGHNTVSWYQQALGQGPQFIFQYYREEENGRGNFPPRFSGLQFPNYSSELNVNALELDDSALYLCASSVTSGGAAEQYFGPGTRLTVT.

The genes are TRBV10-2 and TRBJ2-1, with 10 bases aligning to TRBD2. Losses at the gene ends were 0 bases for V and 7 bases for J; bases not matched to a gene: 3. Germline assignment: CDR1 WSHSY and CDR2 SAAADI. The length of the CDR3 is 15 residues. The CDR3, as DNA: TGCGCCAGCAGTGAGTCACAGGGACTAGCGAATGAGCAGTTCTTC. The encoded protein is CASSESQGLANEQFF.

This chain links TRBV10-3 with TRBJ2-1, with 8 nucleotides matching TRBD2. The junction had 4 bases not matched to a gene; V was cut back by 3 bases and J by 3 bases. Germline-derived CDR1 and CDR2 are ENHRY and SYGVKD. This CDR3 spans 15 amino acids. The CDR3 coding sequence is TGTGCCATCAGTGACTCGGGGGGGGGCTACAATGAGCAGTTCTTC. This gives the protein CAISDSGGGYNEQFF.

This chain uses TRBV4-2 with TRBJ1-3; 10 bases fit TRBD1. The CDR3 runs to 21 residues. Trimming removed 1 base from V and 0 bases from J; junction bases left unmatched: 15. Germline values: CDR1 LGHNA, CDR2 YNFKEQ. CDR3 amino acids: CASSQVRDRGFWASSGNTIYF. CDR3 nucleotide sequence: TGTGCCAGCAGCCAAGTGCGGGACAGGGGATTTTGGGCTAGCTCTGGAAACACCATATATTTT.

The V gene is TRBV19, the J gene TRBJ2-2; possibly TRBD2 for D (6 bases). Germline values: CDR1 LNHDA, CDR2 SQIVND (reference sequence). Trimming took off 3 bases at V and 2 bases at J, with 10 bases between the two ends. The CDR3 has 15 residues. The CDR3 DNA follows: TGTGCCAGTAGTATTGTGACTAGTAACACCGGGGAGCTGTTTTTT. Protein sequence: CASSIVTSNTGELFF.